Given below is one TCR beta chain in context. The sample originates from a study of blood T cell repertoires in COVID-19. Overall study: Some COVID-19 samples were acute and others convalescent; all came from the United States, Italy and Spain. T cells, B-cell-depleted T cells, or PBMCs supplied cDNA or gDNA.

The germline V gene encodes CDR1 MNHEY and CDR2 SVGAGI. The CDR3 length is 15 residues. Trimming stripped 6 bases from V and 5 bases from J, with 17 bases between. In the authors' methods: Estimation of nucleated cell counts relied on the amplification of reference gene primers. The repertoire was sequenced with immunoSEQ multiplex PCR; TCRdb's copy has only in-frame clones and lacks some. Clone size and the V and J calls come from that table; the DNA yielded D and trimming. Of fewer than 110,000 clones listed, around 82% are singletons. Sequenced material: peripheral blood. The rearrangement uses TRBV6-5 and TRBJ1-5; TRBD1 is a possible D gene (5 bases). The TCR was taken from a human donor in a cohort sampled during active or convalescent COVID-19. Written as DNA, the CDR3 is TGTGCCAGCAGACGCGTGGACAATTCAGATCAGCCCCAGCATTTT. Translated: CASRRVDNSDQPQHF.